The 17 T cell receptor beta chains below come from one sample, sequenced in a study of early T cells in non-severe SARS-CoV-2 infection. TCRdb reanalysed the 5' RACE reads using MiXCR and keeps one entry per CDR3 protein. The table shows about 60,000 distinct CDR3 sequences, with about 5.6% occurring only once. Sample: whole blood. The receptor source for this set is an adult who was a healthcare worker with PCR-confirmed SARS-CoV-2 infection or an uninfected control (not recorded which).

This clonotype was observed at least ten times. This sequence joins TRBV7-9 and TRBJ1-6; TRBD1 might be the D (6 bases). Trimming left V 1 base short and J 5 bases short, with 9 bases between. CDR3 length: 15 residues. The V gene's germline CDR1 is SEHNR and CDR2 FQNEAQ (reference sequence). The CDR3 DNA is TGTGCCAGCAGCTTAGGGGGGGGCGATAATTCACCCCTCCACTTT. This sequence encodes CASSLGGGDNSPLHF.

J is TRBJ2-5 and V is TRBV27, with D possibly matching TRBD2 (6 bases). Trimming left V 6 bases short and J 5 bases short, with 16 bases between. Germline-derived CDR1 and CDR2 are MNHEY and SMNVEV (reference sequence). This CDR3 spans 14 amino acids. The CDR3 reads CASSPWGVWETQYF. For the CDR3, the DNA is TGTGCCAGCAGCCCTTGGGGGGTTTGGGAGACCCAGTACTTC.

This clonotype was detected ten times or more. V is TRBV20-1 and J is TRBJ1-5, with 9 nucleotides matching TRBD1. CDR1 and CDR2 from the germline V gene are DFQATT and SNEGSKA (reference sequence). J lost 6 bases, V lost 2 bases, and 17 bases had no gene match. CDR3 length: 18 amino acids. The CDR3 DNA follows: TGCAGTGCTAGACCCCCACGCCCGACAGGGGGGCAAGGTCAGCCCCAGCATTTT. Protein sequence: CSARPPRPTGGQGQPQHF.

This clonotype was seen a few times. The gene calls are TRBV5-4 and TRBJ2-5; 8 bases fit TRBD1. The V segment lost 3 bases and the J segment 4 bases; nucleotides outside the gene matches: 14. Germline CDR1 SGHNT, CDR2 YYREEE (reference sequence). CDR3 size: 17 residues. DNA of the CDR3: TGTGCCAGCAGCTCCGACCGGGACAGGTGGATAGGAGAGACCCAGTACTTC. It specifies CASSSDRDRWIGETQYF.

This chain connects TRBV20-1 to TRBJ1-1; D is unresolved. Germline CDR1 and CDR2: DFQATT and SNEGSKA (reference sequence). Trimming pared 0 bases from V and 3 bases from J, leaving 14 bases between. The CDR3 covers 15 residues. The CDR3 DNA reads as TGCAGTGCTAGAGATGTGGCGGGTACCTACACTGAAGCTTTCTTT. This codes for CSARDVAGTYTEAFF.

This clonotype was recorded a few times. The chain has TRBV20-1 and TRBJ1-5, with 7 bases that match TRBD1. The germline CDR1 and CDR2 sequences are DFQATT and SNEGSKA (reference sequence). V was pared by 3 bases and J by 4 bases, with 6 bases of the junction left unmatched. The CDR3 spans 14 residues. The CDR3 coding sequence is TGCAGTGCTAGGGAATCACAGGGGAATCAGCCCCAGCATTTT. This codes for CSARESQGNQPQHF.

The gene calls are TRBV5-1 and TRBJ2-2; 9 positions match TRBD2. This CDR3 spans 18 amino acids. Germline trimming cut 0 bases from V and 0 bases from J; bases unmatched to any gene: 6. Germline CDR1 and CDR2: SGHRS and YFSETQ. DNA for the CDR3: TGCGCCAGCAGCTTGGCTTTTAGCGGGAGCCCGAACACCGGGGAGCTGTTTTTT. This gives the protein CASSLAFSGSPNTGELFF.

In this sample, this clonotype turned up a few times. The DNA for the CDR3 is TGTGCCACTGCACTGACAGACTACAATGAGCAGTTCTTC. It yields the protein CATALTDYNEQFF. V gene TRBV7-9 combines with J gene TRBJ2-1, with D perhaps TRBD1 (5 bases). The V gene lost 10 bases and the J gene lost 3 bases, with 13 bases spanning the gap. Germline V gene lookup returns CDR1 SEHNR and CDR2 FQNEAQ (reference sequence). This CDR3 is built from 13 residues.

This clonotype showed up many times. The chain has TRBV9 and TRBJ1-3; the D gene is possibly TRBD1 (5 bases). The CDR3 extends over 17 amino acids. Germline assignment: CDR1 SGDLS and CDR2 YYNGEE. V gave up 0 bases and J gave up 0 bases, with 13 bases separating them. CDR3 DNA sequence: TGTGCCAGCAGCGTAGACCGAGACAGTCACTCTGGAAACACCATATATTTT. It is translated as CASSVDRDSHSGNTIYF.

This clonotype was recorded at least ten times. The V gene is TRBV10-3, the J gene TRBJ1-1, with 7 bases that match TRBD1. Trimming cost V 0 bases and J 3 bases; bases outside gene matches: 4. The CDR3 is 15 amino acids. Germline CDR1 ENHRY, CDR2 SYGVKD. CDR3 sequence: CAISESTDRDTEAFF. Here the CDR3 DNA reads TGTGCCATCAGTGAGTCGACAGACAGGGACACTGAAGCTTTCTTT.

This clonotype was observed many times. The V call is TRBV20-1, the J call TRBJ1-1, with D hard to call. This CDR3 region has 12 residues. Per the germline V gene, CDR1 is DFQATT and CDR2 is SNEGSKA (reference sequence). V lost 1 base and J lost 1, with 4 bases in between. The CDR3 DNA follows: TGCAGTGCTAGAGCAGGGAACACTGAAGCTTTCTTT. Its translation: CSARAGNTEAFF.

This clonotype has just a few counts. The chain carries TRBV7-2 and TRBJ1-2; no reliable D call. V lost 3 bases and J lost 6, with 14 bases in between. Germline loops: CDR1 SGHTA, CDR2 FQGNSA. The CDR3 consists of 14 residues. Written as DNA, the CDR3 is TGTGCCAGCAGCTTTACGGGGAGACGCGATGGCTACACCTTC. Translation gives CASSFTGRRDGYTF.

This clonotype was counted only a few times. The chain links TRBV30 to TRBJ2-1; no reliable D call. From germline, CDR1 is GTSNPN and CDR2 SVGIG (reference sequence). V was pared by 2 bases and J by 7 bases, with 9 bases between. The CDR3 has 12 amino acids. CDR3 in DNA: TGTGCCTGGAGTAGTGGCTGGAATGAGCAGTTCTTC. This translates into CAWSSGWNEQFF.

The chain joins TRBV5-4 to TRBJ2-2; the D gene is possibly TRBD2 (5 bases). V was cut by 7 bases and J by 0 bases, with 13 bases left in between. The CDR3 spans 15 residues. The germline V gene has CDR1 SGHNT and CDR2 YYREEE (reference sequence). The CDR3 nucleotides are TGTGCCAGCGCCCCGAGGGCGACGAACACCGGGGAGCTGTTTTTT. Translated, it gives CASAPRATNTGELFF. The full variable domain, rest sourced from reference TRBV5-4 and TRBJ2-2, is ETGVTQSPTHLIKTRGQQVTLRCSSQSGHNTVSWYQQALGQGPQFIFQYYREEENGRGNFPPRFSGLQFPNYSSELNVNALELDDSALYLCASAPRATNTGELFFGEGSRLTVL.

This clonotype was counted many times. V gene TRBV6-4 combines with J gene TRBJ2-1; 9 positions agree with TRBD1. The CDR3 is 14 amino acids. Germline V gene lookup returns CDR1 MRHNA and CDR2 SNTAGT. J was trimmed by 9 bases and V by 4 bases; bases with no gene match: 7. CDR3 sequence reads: CASSVGQGIGEQFF. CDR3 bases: TGTGCCAGCAGTGTGGGACAGGGTATCGGTGAGCAGTTCTTC.

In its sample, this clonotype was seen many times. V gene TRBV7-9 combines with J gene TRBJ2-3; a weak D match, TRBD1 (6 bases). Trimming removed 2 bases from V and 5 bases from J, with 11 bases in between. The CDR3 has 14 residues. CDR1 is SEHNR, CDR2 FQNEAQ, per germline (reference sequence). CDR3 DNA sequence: TGTGCCAGCAGCTTACGTATCAGGGGAGATACGCAGTATTTT. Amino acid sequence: CASSLRIRGDTQYF.

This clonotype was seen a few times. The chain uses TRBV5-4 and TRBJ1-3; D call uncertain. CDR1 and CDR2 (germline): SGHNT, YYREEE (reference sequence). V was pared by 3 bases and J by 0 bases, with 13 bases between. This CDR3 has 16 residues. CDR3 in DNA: TGTGCCAGCAGCTCCCTCAAGGAGAGCTCTGGAAACACCATATATTTT. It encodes CASSSLKESSGNTIYF.